What follows describes a single T cell receptor (beta chain). The target antigen is unknown. As for time point: baseline, week 1 (first vaccination visit). Treatment noted: pre-vaccination baseline after standard-of-care therapy. Those who donated had recent WHO grade 3 or 4 IDH1-mutant, ATRX-lost astrocytomas. The sample originates from a study of a mutant IDH1 vaccine in newly diagnosed glioma. Findings of the study overall: Among patients, 93.3% showed immune responses induced by the vaccine.

Measured with immunoSEQ multiplex PCR; TCRdb has only the in-frame clones, and not every one. The sample consists of approximately 25,000 clones, roughly 93% of them appearing once. Germline V gene lookup returns CDR1 SQVTM and CDR2 ANQGSEA. The CDR3 is made up of 12 amino acids. The chain recombines TRBV29-1 with TRBJ2-5; possibly TRBD1 or TRBD2 for D (5 bases each). The J call may be mistaken, given a closer DNA end match to TRBJ2-7. The receptor's source is a man in his forties or fifties with glioma. The specimen was PBMCs, collected from a glioma patient treated with radiotherapy, temozolomide or both. In DNA form, the CDR3 reads TGCAGCGTTTCAGGGAGTTACTACGAGCAGTACTTC. Translating it yields CSVSGSYYEQYF.